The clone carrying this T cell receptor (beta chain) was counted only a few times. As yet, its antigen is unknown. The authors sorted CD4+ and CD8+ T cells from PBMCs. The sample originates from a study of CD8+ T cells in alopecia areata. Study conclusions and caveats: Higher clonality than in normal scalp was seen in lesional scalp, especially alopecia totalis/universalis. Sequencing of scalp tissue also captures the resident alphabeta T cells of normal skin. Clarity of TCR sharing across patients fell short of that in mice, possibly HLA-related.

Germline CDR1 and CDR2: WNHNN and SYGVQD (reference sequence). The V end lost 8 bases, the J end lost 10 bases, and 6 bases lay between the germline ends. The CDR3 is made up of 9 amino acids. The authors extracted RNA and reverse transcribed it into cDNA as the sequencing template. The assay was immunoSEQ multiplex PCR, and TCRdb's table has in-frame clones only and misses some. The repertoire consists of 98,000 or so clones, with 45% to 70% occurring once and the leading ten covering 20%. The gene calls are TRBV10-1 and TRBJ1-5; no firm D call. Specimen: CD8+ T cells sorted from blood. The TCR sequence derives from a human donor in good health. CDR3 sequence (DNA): TGCGCCAGCCCGGGCCCCCAGCATTTT. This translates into CASPGPQHF.